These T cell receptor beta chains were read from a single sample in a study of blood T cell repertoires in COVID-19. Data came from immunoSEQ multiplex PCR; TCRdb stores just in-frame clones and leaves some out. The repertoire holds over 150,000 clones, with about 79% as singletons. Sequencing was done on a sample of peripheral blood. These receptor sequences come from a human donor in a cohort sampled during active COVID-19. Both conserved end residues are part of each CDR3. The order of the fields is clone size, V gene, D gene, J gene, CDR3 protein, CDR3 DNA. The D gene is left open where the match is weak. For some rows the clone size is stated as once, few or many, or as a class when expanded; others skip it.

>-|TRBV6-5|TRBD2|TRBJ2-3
CASSYSTGGSTDTQYF
TGTGCCAGCAGTTACTCGACCGGGGGGAGCACAGATACGCAGTATTTT
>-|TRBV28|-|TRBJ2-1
CASSGLAEYNEQFF
TGTGCCAGCAGTGGGTTAGCGGAATACAATGAGCAGTTCTTC
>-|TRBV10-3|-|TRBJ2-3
CAISESVSGTDTQYF
TGTGCCATCAGTGAGTCGGTCAGCGGCACAGATACGCAGTATTTT
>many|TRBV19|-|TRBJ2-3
CASSMSAGGDTQYF
TGTGCCAGTAGTATGTCGGCAGGGGGGGATACGCAGTATTTT
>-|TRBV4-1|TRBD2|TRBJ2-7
CASSQGPREGVEQYF
TGCGCCAGCAGCCAAGGGCCGCGGGAGGGTGTCGAGCAGTACTTC
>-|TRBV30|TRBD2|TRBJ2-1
CAWSVRTSGSREQFF
TGTGCCTGGAGTGTTCGGACTAGCGGGAGCAGGGAGCAGTTCTTC
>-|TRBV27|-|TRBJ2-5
CASGGRGMAQYF
TGTGCCAGCGGGGGGAGGGGGATGGCCCAGTACTTC
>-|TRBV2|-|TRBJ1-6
CASKKRDIYNSPLHF
TGTGCCAGCAAGAAGCGGGACATCTATAATTCACCCCTCCACTTT
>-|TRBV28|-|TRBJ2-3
CASRQAVFRMREDTQYF
TGTGCCAGCAGGCAAGCTGTGTTTCGTATGAGGGAAGATACGCAGTATTTT
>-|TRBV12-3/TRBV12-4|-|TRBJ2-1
CASSSVQNEQFF
TGTGCCAGCAGTTCCGTCCAGAATGAGCAGTTCTTC
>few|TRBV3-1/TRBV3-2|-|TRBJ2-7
CASSPYDRSSYEQYF
TGTGCCAGCAGTCCTTACGACAGGAGCTCCTACGAGCAGTACTTC
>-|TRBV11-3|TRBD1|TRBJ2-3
CASSQGQGALSDTQYF
TGTGCCAGCAGCCAGGGACAGGGGGCGCTTTCAGATACGCAGTATTTT
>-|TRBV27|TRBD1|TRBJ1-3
CASSLDRGLGNTIYF
TGTGCCAGCAGTTTGGACAGGGGGCTTGGAAACACCATATATTTT
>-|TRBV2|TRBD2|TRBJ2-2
CASRGGGGNTGELFF
TGTGCCAGCAGGGGCGGCGGGGGAAACACCGGGGAGCTGTTTTTT
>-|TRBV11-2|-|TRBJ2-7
CASGSFRGYEQYF
TGTGCCAGCGGATCCTTCCGGGGGTACGAGCAGTACTTC
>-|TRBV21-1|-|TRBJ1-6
CASSRGTSNNSPLHF
TGTGCCAGCAGCAGGGGGACATCTAATAATTCACCCCTCCACTTT
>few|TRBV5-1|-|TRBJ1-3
CASSLGRDSTIYF
TGCGCCAGCAGCTTGGGCCGGGATTCCACCATATATTTT
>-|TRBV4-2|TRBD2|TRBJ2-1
CASSQALQREANEQFF
TGTGCCAGCAGCCAGGCGCTACAGCGGGAGGCCAATGAGCAGTTCTTC
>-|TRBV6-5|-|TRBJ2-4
CASRPGPKNIQYF
TGTGCCAGCAGACCAGGCCCTAAAAACATTCAGTACTTC
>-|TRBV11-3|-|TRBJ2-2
CASSFPTGELFF
TGTGCCAGCAGCTTCCCTACCGGGGAGCTGTTTTTT
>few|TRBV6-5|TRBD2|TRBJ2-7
CASRLAGGPSEEQYF
TGTGCCAGCAGGCTAGCGGGAGGGCCATCGGAGGAGCAGTACTTC
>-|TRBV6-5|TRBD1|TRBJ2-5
CASSLGQGKETQYF
TGTGCCAGCAGTCTAGGACAGGGGAAGGAGACCCAGTACTTC
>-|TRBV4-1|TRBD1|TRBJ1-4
CASSLDRGPNEKLFF
TGCGCCAGCAGCCTTGACAGGGGACCTAATGAAAAACTGTTTTTT
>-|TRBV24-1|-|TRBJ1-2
CATSGGTPDLGYTF
TGTGCCACCAGTGGCGGGACCCCAGATTTAGGCTACACCTTC
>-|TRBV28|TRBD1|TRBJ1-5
CASSLWTGGNQPQHF
TGTGCCAGCAGTTTGTGGACAGGGGGCAATCAGCCCCAGCATTTT
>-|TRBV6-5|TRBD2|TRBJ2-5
CASSYELAGTETQYF
TGTGCCAGCAGTTACGAGCTAGCGGGAACAGAGACCCAGTACTTC
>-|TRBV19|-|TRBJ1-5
CASRRPYQPQHF
TGTGCCAGTAGGAGGCCCTATCAGCCCCAGCATTTT
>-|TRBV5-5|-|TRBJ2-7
CASSADTYEQYF
TGTGCCAGCAGTGCGGACACCTACGAGCAGTACTTC
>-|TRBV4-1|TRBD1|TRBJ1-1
CASSQDRFDRGPNTEAFF
TGCGCCAGCAGCCAAGATCGTTTTGACAGGGGGCCGAACACTGAAGCTTTCTTT
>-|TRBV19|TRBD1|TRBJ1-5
CASIGTGHNQPQHF
TGTGCCAGTATCGGGACAGGACACAATCAGCCCCAGCATTTT
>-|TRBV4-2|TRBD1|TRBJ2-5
CASSQGTGGLETQYF
TGTGCCAGCAGCCAAGGGACAGGGGGCTTAGAGACCCAGTACTTC
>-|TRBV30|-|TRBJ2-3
CAWIGGSSTDTQYF
TGTGCCTGGATTGGCGGGTCTAGCACAGATACGCAGTATTTT
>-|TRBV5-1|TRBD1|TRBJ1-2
CASSLGDRAYGYTF
TGCGCCAGCAGCTTGGGGGACAGAGCCTATGGCTACACCTTC
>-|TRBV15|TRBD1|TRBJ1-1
CATSGKDRGLMNTEAFF
TGTGCCACCAGCGGGAAAGACAGGGGACTCATGAACACTGAAGCTTTCTTT
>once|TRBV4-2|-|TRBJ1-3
CASSHVFVSGAGNTIYF
TGTGCCAGCAGCCATGTTTTTGTTTCGGGGGCTGGAAACACCATATATTTT
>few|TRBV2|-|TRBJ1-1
CASSLYQGSAFF
TGTGCCAGCAGCCTATACCAGGGGTCAGCTTTCTTT
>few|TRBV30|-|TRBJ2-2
CAWISPHRVNTGELFF
TGTGCCTGGATAAGCCCACACAGGGTGAACACCGGGGAGCTGTTTTTT
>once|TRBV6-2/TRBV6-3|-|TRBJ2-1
CASSYSTPNEQFF
TGTGCCAGCAGTTACTCGACACCCAATGAGCAGTTCTTC
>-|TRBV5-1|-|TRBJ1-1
CASSFGQNTEAFF
TGCGCCAGCAGCTTTGGACAGAACACTGAAGCTTTCTTT
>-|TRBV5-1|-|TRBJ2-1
CASSFLDKGGYNEQFF
TGCGCCAGCAGCTTTCTTGACAAAGGGGGCTACAATGAGCAGTTCTTC
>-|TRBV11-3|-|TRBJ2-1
CASSFQGYNEQFF
TGTGCCAGCAGCTTCCAGGGGTACAATGAGCAGTTCTTC
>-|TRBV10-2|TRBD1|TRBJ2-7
CASSAVDRGNYEQYF
TGCGCCAGCAGTGCGGTAGACAGGGGGAACTACGAGCAGTACTTC